The rows below give T cell receptor beta chains drawn from one sample of a study of immune evolution from preneoplasia to lung adenocarcinoma. Sequenced by immunoSEQ multiplex PCR; TCRdb stores in-frame clones only, minus some. Of 5,000 to 6,000 clones in the sample, about 80% were seen once. Sequenced sample: FFPE minimally invasive lung adenocarcinoma tissue. Source of these receptors: a person aged 60-79 years with lung adenocarcinoma. Both conserved end residues are part of each CDR3. Fields, in order: J gene, clone size, V gene, D gene, CDR3 DNA, CDR3 protein. A D gene is named only where the DNA matches it firmly. Not every row has a clone size; where given, it reads once, few, many or a size class.

TRBJ2-7 | - | TRBV7-9 | - | TGTGCCAGCAGCTTAGGTTGGTGGGGGAGCTCCTACGAGCAGTACTTC | CASSLGWWGSSYEQYF
TRBJ1-5 | - | TRBV20-1 | - | TGCAGTGCTAGAGATGGTCAGCCCCAGCATTTT | CSARDGQPQHF
TRBJ1-2 | - | TRBV5-4 | TRBD1 | TGTGCCAGCAGCTTGGGGACAGGGTGGTATGGCTACACCTTC | CASSLGTGWYGYTF
TRBJ2-5 | once | TRBV27 | - | TGTGCCAGCAGTCAGGGGAAAGAGACCCAGTACTTC | CASSQGKETQYF
TRBJ1-4 | few | TRBV19 | - | TGTGCCAGTAGGTTTTATGCGCGGGATGAAAAACTGTTTTTT | CASRFYARDEKLFF
TRBJ2-5 | - | TRBV5-5 | - | TGTGCCAGCAGCTTCGGCGTTCAAGAGACCCAGTACTTC | CASSFGVQETQYF
TRBJ2-7 | - | TRBV5-1 | - | TGCGCCAGCAGCGGGACCTCCTACGAGCAGTACTTC | CASSGTSYEQYF
TRBJ2-1 | - | TRBV28 | - | TGTGCCAGCACCACGGACAGTTACAATGAGCAGTTCTTC | CASTTDSYNEQFF
TRBJ2-7 | - | TRBV7-8 | TRBD2 | TGTGCCAGCAGCCCGCATCTGGGACTAGCGGCGACCTACGAGCAGTACTTC | CASSPHLGLAATYEQYF
TRBJ2-3 | - | TRBV28 | - | TGTGCCAGCAGAGCAGGGGGAGGTACGCAGTATTTT | CASRAGGGTQYF
TRBJ2-1 | once | TRBV19 | - | TGTGCCAGTAGCCCACGGTCTAGCCATTTTCAGTTCTTC | CASSPRSSHFQFF
TRBJ2-1 | - | TRBV28 | TRBD2 | TGTGCCAGCAGCCCTGGACTAGCGGGTAAGGATGAGCAGTTCTTC | CASSPGLAGKDEQFF
TRBJ1-2 | - | TRBV4-2 | - | TGTGCCAGCAGCCAAGAGGTAGGGGAAAGGTCTAACTATGGCTACACCTTC | CASSQEVGERSNYGYTF
TRBJ1-5 | once | TRBV9 | - | TGTGCCAGCAGCCTCCAAGGACAGCCAAATCAGCCCCAGCATTTT | CASSLQGQPNQPQHF
TRBJ2-1 | - | TRBV5-1 | TRBD2 | TGCGCCAGCGGTATAACTAGCGGGAGCCACAATGAGCAGTTCTTC | CASGITSGSHNEQFF
TRBJ1-1 | - | TRBV9 | - | TGTGCCAGCAGCCCCCGGCAGAACACTGAAGCTTTCTTT | CASSPRQNTEAFF
TRBJ2-1 | - | TRBV11-2 | - | TGTGCCAGCAGCTTAGTACGCGGGACCCCCTACAATGAGCAGTTCTTC | CASSLVRGTPYNEQFF
TRBJ2-3 | - | TRBV10-3 | TRBD2 | TGTGCCATCAGCGGGACTAGCGGCACAGATACGCAGTATTTT | CAISGTSGTDTQYF
TRBJ1-5 | - | TRBV7-3 | - | TGTGCCAGCACCCTATGGACCCCCGGGAATCAGCCCCAGCATTTT | CASTLWTPGNQPQHF
TRBJ2-7 | - | TRBV28 | - | TGTGCCAGCAGTTTTCACGGGGGGCTCTCGGGCGAGCAGTACTTC | CASSFHGGLSGEQYF
TRBJ2-6 | - | TRBV27 | - | TGTGCCAGCAGTTTTTGGGGGGTCCAGGGCCTCTCTGGGGCCAACGTCCTGACTTTC | CASSFWGVQGLSGANVLTF
TRBJ1-1 | - | TRBV27 | - | TGTGCCAGCAGTTTATCTAGGGGCACTGAAGCTTTCTTT | CASSLSRGTEAFF
TRBJ2-7 | - | TRBV12-5 | - | TGTGCTAGTGTTGCAGGGGGGTACGAGCAGTACTTC | CASVAGGYEQYF
TRBJ1-1 | - | TRBV19 | - | TGTGCCAGCACGCATTACGGGGTCGTGGAAGCTTTCTTT | CASTHYGVVEAFF
TRBJ1-2 | - | TRBV14 | - | TGTGCCAGCAGCCGCAGGGCGTCGGTGTATGGCTACACCTTC | CASSRRASVYGYTF
TRBJ2-7 | - | TRBV2 | - | TGTGCCAGCACGGGGTACCACGAGCAGTACTTC | CASTGYHEQYF
TRBJ2-2 | few | TRBV7-3 | - | TGTGCCAGCAGCTCGATAAATCCCGGGGAGCTGTTTTTT | CASSSINPGELFF
TRBJ1-3 | - | TRBV29-1 | - | TGCAGCGTTGTAGGGGGGTTTAGTACCATATATTTT | CSVVGGFSTIYF
TRBJ2-7 | few | TRBV9 | TRBD1 | TGTGCCAGCAGCCAAGGGACAGGGGGTGGCGAGCAGTACTTC | CASSQGTGGGEQYF
TRBJ2-7 | - | TRBV30 | - | TGTGCCTGGAGCCTAGGGGGAACAAAGTCCTACGAGCAGTACTTC | CAWSLGGTKSYEQYF
TRBJ1-1 | - | TRBV28 | TRBD1 | TGTGCCAGCAGTTCGACAGGGGGGGCTTTCTTT | CASSSTGGAFF
TRBJ2-7 | few | TRBV6-1 | - | TGTGCCAGCAGTGAAGAAGTCAGGACCCGCGCGAAGTACTTC | CASSEEVRTRAKYF
TRBJ2-6 | - | TRBV29-1 | - | TGCAGCGTTGAGTCTGGGGCCAACGTCCTGACTTTC | CSVESGANVLTF
TRBJ1-2 | - | TRBV25-1 | - | TGTGCCAGCTCCCATAGCGGGGGCTATGGCTACACCTTC | CASSHSGGYGYTF
TRBJ2-2 | - | TRBV2 | - | TGTGCCAGCAGTGAAGCGTTTGGGGCCACCGGGGAGCTGTTTTTT | CASSEAFGATGELFF